This T cell receptor beta chain was profiled in a study of vaccination effects on CD4 cells after COVID-19. Study-wide findings and caveats: Infection-derived and vaccine-derived clones contracted markedly late after vaccination. Healthy vaccinees' vaccine-induced clones included only 1 of 255 that recognized common cold coronaviruses.

Before any sequencing was done, the ViraFEST assay used viral peptide pools to expand antigen-specific CD4+ T cells. Researchers isolated CD4+ T cells once approximately eleven days of culture had elapsed. Each vaccine recipient was nucleocapsid antibody negative and had no prior SARS-CoV-2 infection. Profiled with immunoSEQ multiplex PCR; TCRdb holds only in-frame clones, not every one. This table holds tens of thousands of clones, roughly 76% found once. Germline-derived CDR1 and CDR2 are SGHNT and YYREEE (reference sequence). The CDR3 spans 16 residues. Germline trimming cut 3 bases from V and 2 bases from J; bases unmatched to any gene: 5. Of note for this clone: Its matching antigen is unknown.

The chain combines TRBV5-4 with TRBJ2-1; 10 nucleotides agree with TRBD2. This receptor was obtained from a human donor who received a COVID-19 vaccine. The sequencing used CD4+ T cells from PBMCs cultured with HCoV-OC43 spike peptides, collected before COVID-19 vaccination. Specified subset: HCoV-OC43 spike overlapping peptide pool stimulation. CDR3 sequence: CASSWNSGGAYNEQFF. The CDR3 nucleotides are TGTGCCAGCAGCTGGAACAGCGGGGGGGCCTACAATGAGCAGTTCTTC.